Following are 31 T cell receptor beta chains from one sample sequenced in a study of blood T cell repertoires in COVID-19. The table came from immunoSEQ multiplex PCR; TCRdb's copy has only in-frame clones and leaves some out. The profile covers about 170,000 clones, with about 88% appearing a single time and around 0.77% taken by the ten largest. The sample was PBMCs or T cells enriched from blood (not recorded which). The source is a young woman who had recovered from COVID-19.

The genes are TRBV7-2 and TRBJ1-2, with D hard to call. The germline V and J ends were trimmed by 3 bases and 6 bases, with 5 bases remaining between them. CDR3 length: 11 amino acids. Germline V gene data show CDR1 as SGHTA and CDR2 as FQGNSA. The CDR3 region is CASSFSHGYTF. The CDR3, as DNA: TGTGCCAGCAGCTTTAGTCATGGCTACACCTTC.

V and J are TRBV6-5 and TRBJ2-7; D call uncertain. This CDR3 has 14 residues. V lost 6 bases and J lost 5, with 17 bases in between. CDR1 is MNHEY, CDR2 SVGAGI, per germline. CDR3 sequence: CASSLQSLSDEQYF. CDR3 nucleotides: TGTGCCAGCAGCTTACAGTCGCTATCGGACGAGCAGTACTTC.

The CDR3 nucleotides are TGTGCCGCCGGCGATAGGGGCGGGAACACCGGGGAGCTGTTTTTT. It is translated as CAAGDRGGNTGELFF. The chain couples TRBV10-3 to TRBJ2-2, with D possibly being TRBD1 (5 bases). V was pared by 11 bases and J by 1 base, with 17 bases between. Looked up from germline, CDR1 is ENHRY and CDR2 is SYGVKD. The CDR3 covers 15 residues.

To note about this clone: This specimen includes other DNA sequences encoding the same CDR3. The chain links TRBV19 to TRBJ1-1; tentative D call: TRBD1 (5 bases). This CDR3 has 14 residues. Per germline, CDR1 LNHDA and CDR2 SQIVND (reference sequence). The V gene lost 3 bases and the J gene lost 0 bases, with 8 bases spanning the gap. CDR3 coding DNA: TGTGCCAGTAGTATCACAGGAGTGAACACTGAAGCTTTCTTT. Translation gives CASSITGVNTEAFF.

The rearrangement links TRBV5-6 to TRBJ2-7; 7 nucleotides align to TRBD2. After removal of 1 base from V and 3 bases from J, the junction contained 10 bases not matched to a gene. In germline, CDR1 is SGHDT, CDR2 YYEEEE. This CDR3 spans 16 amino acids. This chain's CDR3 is CASSLTGSGVIYEQYF. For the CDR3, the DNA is TGTGCCAGCAGCTTGACGGGAAGCGGGGTGATCTACGAGCAGTACTTC.

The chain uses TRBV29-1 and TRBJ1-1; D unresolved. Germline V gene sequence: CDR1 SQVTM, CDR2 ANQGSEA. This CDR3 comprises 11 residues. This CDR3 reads CSCQRLSEAFF. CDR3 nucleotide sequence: TGCTCTTGCCAGAGACTATCTGAAGCTTTCTTT.

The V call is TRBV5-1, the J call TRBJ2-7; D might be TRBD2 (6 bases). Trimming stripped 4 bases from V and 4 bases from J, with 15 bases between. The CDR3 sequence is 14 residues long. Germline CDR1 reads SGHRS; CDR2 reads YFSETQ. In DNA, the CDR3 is TGCGCCAGCAGCCTGCTAGCGACAGATTACGAGCAGTACTTC. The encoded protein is CASSLLATDYEQYF.

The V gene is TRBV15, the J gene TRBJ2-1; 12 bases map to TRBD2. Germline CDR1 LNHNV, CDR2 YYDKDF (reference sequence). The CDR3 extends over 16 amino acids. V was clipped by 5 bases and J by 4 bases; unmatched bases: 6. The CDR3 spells CATSAGLAGIYNEQFF. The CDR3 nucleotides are TGTGCCACCAGCGCAGGACTAGCGGGAATATACAATGAGCAGTTCTTC.

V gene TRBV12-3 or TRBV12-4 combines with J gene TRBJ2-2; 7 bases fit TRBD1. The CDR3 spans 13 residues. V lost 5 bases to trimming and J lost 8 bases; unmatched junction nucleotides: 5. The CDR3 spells CASSTGDGGELFF. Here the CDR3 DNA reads TGTGCCAGCAGTACAGGGGATGGGGGGGAGCTGTTTTTT.

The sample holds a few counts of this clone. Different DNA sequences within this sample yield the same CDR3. CDR3 bases: TGTGCCAGCAGCCTGACAGTGAACACTGAAGCTTTCTTT. This translates into CASSLTVNTEAFF. The rearrangement uses TRBV27 and TRBJ1-1, with D perhaps TRBD1 (5 bases). The V end was cut by 6 bases, the J end by 0 bases, with 8 bases between. Germline CDR1 reads MNHEY; CDR2 reads SMNVEV (reference sequence). CDR3 size: 13 residues.

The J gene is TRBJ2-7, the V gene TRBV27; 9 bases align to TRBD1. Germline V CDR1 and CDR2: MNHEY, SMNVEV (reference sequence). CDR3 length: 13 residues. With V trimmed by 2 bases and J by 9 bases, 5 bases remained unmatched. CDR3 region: CASSLDRGVGQYF. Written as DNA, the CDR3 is TGTGCCAGCAGTTTAGACAGGGGGGTCGGGCAGTACTTC.

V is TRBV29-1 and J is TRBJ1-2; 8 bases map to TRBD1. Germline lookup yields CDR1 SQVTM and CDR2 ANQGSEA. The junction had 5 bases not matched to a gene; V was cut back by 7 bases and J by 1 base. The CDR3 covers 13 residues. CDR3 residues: CSAGQGLNYGYTF. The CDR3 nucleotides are TGCAGCGCCGGACAGGGACTTAACTATGGCTACACCTTC.

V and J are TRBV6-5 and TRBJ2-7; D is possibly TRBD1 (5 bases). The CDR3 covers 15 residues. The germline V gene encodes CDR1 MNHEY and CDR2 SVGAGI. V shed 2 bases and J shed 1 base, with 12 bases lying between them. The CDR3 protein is CASSYGDSSSYEQYF. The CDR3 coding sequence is TGTGCCAGCAGTTACGGCGACAGCAGTTCCTACGAGCAGTACTTC.

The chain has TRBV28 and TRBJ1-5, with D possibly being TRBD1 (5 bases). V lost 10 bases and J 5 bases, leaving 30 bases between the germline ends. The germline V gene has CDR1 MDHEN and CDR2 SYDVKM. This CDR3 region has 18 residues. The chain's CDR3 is CATRGGRQRRGPDQPQHF. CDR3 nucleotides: TGTGCCACGCGGGGGGGGAGACAGCGAAGAGGTCCGGATCAGCCCCAGCATTTT.

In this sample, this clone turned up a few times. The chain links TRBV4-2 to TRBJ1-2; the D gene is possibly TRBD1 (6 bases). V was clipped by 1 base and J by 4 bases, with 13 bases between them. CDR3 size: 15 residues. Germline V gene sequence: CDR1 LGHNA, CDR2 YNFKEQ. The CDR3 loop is CASSQGTAGTYGYTF. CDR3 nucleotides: TGTGCCAGCAGCCAAGGGACAGCCGGGACCTATGGCTACACCTTC.

In DNA form, the CDR3 reads TGTGCCAGCAAAATGGACAGGGGTTCTGAAAAACTGTTTTTT. This sequence encodes CASKMDRGSEKLFF. The V and J genes are TRBV2 and TRBJ1-4, with 9 bases lining up with TRBD1. The CDR3 contains 14 residues. J was trimmed by 7 bases and V by 7 bases; bases with no gene match: 7. CDR1 and CDR2 from the germline V gene are SNHLY and FYNNEI.

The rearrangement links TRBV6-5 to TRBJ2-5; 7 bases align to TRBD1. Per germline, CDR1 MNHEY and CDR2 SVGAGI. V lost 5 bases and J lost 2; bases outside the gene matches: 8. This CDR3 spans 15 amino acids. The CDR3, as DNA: TGTGCCAGCAGTCCAATAACAGGGGAGCAAGAGACCCAGTACTTC. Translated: CASSPITGEQETQYF.

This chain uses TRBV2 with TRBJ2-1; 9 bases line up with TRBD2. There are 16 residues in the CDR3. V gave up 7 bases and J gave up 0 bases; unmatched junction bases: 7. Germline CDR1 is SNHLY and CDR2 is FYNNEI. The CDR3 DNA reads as TGTGCCAGCACTCGACTAGCGGAAAGCTCCTACAATGAGCAGTTCTTC. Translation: CASTRLAESSYNEQFF.

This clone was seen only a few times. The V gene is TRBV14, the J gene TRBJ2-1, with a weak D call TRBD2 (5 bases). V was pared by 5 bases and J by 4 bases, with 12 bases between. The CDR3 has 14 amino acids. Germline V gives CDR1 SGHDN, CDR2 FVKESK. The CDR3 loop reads CASSGLAKYNEQFF. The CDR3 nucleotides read TGTGCCAGCAGCGGGTTAGCGAAGTACAATGAGCAGTTCTTC.

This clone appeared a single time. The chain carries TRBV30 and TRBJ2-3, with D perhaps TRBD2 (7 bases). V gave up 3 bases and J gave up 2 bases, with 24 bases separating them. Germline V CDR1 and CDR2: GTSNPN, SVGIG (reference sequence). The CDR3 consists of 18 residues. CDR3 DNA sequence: TGTGCCTGGAGGGGGGGCCGGGTGACTAGCCGGTTCACAGATACGCAGTATTTT. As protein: CAWRGGRVTSRFTDTQYF.

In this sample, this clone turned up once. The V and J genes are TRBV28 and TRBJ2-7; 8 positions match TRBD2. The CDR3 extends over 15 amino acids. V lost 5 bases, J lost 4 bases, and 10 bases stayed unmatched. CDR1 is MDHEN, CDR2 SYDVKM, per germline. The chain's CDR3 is CASSATGGWGYEQYF. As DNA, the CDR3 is TGTGCCAGCAGTGCTACGGGAGGGTGGGGATACGAGCAGTACTTC.

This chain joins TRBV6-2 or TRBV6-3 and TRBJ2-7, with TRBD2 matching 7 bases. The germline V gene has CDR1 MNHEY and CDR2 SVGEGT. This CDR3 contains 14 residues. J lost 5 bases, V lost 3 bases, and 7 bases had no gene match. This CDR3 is CASSYRREKDEQYF. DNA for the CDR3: TGTGCCAGCAGTTATAGGCGGGAGAAGGACGAGCAGTACTTC.

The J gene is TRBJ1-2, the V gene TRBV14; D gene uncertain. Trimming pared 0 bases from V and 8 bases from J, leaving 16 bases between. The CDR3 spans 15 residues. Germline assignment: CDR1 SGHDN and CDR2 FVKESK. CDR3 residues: CASSQDSAGPRGYTF. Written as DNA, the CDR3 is TGTGCCAGCAGCCAAGACTCCGCCGGCCCGAGGGGCTACACCTTC.

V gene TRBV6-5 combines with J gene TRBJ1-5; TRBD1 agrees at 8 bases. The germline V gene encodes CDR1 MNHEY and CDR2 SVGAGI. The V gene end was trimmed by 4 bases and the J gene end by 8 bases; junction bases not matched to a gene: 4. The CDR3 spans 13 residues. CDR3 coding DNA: TGTGCCAGCAGTTGGGACAGGTCAGAGCCCCAGCATTTT. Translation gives CASSWDRSEPQHF.

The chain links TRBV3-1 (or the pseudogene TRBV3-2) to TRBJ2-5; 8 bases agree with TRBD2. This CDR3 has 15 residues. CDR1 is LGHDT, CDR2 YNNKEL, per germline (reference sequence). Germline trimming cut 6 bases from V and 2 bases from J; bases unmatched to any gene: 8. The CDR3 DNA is TGTGCCAGCAGGCCCGGACTAGCAGATCAAGAGACCCAGTACTTC. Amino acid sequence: CASRPGLADQETQYF.

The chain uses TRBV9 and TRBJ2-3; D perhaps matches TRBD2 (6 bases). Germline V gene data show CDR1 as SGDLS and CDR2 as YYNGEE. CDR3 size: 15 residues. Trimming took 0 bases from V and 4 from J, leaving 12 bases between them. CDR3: CASSVAPGVSDTQYF. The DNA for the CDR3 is TGTGCCAGCAGCGTAGCCCCGGGAGTTTCAGATACGCAGTATTTT.

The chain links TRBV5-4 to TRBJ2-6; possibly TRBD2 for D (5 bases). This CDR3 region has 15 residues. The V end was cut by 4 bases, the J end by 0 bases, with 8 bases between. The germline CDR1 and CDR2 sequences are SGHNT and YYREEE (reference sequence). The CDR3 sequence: CASSPGFSGANVLTF. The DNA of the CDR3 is TGTGCCAGCAGCCCGGGGTTCTCTGGGGCCAACGTCCTGACTTTC. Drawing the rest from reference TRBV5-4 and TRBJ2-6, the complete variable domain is ETGVTQSPTHLIKTRGQQVTLRCSSQSGHNTVSWYQQALGQGPQFIFQYYREEENGRGNFPPRFSGLQFPNYSSELNVNALELDDSALYLCASSPGFSGANVLTFGAGSRLTVL.

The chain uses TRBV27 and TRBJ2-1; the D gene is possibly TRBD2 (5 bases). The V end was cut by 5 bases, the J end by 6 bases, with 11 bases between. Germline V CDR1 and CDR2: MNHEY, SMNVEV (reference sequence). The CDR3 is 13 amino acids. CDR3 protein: CASSPGLLNEQFF. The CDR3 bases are TGTGCCAGCAGTCCAGGACTGCTCAATGAGCAGTTCTTC.

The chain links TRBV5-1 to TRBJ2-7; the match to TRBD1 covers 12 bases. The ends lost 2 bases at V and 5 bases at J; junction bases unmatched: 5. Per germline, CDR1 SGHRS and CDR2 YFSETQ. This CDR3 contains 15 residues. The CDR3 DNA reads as TGCGCCAGCAGCTTTGGGGACAGGGGGCGCGACGAGCAGTACTTC. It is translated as CASSFGDRGRDEQYF.

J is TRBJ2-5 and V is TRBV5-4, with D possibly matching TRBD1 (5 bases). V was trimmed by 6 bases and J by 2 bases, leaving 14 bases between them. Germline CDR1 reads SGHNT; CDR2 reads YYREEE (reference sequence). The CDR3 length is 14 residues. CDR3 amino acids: CASKQDTGQETQYF. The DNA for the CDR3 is TGTGCCAGCAAGCAAGATACAGGACAAGAGACCCAGTACTTC.

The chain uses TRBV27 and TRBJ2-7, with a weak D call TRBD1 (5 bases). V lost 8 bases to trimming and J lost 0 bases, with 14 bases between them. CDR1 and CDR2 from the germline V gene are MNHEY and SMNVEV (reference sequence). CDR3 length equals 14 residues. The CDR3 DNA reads TGTGCCAGCTCACCGTGGGGCCTCTCCTACGAGCAGTACTTC. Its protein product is CASSPWGLSYEQYF.